One T cell receptor beta chain is described in this entry. Its antigen is not known. This sample was included in a study of shared clonotypes between healthy human individuals. Regarding the study as a whole: Sharing across several donors was seen in 4% to 6.5% of naive CD4 clonotypes.

Some clones are missing from TCRdb's copy, which holds only in-frame ones; the method was immunoSEQ multiplex PCR. The repertoire holds 2,500,000 or so clones, with 85% to 95% as singletons. V gave up 4 bases and J gave up 3 bases; unmatched junction bases: 2. Germline CDR1 and CDR2: MNHEY and SVGAGI. This CDR3 comprises 15 residues. This clonotype originated in a man younger than 35 in good health. Some clones in this sample may be carry-over from other donors' samples. The sample consisted of naive CD4+ T cells from PBMCs. Specified subset: CD45RA+ positively selected. The rearrangement uses TRBV6-5 and TRBJ2-1, with TRBD2 matching over 11 bases. This CDR3 is CASSFTSGGYNEQFF. In nucleotides, the CDR3 is TGTGCCAGCAGTTTCACTAGCGGGGGCTACAATGAGCAGTTCTTC.